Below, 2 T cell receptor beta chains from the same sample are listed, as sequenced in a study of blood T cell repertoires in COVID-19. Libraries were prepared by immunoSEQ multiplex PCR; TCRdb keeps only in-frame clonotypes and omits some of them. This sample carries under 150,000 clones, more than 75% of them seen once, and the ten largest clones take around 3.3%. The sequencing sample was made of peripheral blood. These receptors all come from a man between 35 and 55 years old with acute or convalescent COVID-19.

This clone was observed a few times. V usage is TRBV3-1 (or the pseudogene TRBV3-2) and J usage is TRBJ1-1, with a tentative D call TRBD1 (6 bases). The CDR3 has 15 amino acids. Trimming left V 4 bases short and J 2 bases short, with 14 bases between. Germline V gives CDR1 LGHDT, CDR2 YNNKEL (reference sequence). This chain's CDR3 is CASSPPPRGNTEAFF. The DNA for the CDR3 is TGTGCCAGCAGCCCCCCTCCCAGGGGAAACACTGAAGCTTTCTTT.

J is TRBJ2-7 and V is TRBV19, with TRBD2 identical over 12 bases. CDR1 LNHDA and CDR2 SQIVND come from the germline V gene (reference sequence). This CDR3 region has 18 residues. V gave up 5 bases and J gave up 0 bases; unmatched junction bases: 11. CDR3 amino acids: CASSPDRLAGALSYEQYF. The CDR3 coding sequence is TGTGCCAGTAGTCCCGATAGACTAGCGGGGGCCCTCTCCTACGAGCAGTACTTC. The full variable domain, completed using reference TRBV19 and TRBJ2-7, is DGGITQSPKYLFRKEGQNVTLSCEQNLNHDAMYWYRQDPGQGLRLIYYSQIVNDFQKGDIAEGYSVSREKKESFPLTVTSAQKNPTAFYLCASSPDRLAGALSYEQYFGPGTRLTVT.